This T cell receptor (beta chain) is from a study of cytomegalovirus exposure and HLA in healthy donors. A note on this clone: Antigen: not known.

Study findings and constraints: The only immune exposure information that was available was CMV serostatus.

The CDR3 sequence is 10 residues long. CDR1 is SQVTM and CDR2 is ANQGSEA in the germline V gene. V shed 6 bases and J shed 6 bases, with 8 bases lying between them. PCR amplification relied on 60 Vbeta primers (plus 13 Jbeta primers). Produced via immunoSEQ multiplex PCR; TCRdb's table is partial and in-frame only. This sample has about 140,000 clones, with about four fifths found just once. The chain couples TRBV29-1 to TRBJ1-1; D remains ambiguous. The sequenced sample was PBMCs. The clonotype originates from a woman younger than 35 in good health and CMV-seropositive. CDR3 amino acids: CSVYTAEAFF. The CDR3 DNA is TGCAGCGTCTATACGGCTGAAGCTTTCTTT.